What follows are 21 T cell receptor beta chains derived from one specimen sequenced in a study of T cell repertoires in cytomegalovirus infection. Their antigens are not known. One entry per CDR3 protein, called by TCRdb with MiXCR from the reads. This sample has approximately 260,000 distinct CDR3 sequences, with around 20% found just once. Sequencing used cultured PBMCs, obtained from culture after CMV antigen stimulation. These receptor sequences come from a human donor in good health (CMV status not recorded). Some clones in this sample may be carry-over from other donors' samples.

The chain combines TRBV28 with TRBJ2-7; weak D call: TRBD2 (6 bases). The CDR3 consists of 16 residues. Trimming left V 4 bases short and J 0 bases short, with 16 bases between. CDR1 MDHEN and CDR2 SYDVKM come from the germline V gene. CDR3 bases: TGTGCCAGCAGTTCCCTAGAGGGGAGGAGCTCCTACGAGCAGTACTTC. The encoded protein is CASSSLEGRSSYEQYF.

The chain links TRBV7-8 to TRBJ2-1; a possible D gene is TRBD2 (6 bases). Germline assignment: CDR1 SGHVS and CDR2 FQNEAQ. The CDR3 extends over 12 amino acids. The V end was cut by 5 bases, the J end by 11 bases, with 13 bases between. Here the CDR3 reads CASSRDFYKQFF. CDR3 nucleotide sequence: TGTGCCAGCAGCCGGGACTTCTACAAGCAGTTCTTC.

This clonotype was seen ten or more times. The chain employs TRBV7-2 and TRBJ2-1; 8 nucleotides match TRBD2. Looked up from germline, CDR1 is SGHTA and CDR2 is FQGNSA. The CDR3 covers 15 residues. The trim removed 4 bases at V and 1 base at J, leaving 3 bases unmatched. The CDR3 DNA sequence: TGTGCCAGCAGCTCTCGACTAGCGTCCTACAATGAGCAGTTCTTC. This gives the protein CASSSRLASYNEQFF.

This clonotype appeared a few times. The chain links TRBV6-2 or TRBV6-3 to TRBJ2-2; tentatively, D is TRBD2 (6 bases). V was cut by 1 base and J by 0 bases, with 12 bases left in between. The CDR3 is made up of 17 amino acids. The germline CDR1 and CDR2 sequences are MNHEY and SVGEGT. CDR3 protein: CASSYFRERANTGELFF. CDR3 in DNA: TGTGCCAGCAGTTACTTTCGGGAGAGGGCGAACACCGGGGAGCTGTTTTTT.

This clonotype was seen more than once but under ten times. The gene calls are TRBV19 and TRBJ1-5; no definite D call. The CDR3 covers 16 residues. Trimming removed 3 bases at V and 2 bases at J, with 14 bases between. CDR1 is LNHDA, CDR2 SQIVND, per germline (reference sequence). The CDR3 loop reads CASSMWARGGNQPQHF. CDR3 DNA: TGTGCCAGTAGTATGTGGGCACGGGGAGGCAATCAGCCCCAGCATTTT.

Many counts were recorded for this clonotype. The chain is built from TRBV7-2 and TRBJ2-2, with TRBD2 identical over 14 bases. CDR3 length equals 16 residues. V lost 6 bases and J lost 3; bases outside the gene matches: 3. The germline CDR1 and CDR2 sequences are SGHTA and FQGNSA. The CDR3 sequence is CASSGTSGSYTGELFF. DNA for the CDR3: TGTGCCAGCAGTGGGACTAGCGGGAGTTACACCGGGGAGCTGTTTTTT.

The CDR3 bases are TGTGCCAGCAGCCGGTCGACTAATATTCAGTTCTTC. It specifies CASSRSTNIQFF. This sequence joins TRBV12-3 or TRBV12-4 and TRBJ2-1, with a possible D match to TRBD2 (5 bases). The CDR3 is made up of 12 amino acids. Trimming stripped 6 bases from V and 13 bases from J, with 16 bases between.

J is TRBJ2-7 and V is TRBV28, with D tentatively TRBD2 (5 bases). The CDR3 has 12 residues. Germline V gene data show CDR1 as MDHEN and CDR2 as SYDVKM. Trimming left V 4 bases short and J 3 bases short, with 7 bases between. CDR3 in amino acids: CASSWGVYEQYF. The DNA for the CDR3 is TGTGCCAGCAGTTGGGGAGTCTACGAGCAGTACTTC.

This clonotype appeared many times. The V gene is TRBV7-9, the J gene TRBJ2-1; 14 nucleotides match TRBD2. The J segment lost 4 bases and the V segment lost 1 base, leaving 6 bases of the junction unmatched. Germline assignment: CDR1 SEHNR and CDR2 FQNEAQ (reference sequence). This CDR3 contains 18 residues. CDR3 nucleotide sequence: TGTGCCAGCAGCTTAGGACTAGCGGGAGGGCCCTCTTACAATGAGCAGTTCTTC. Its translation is CASSLGLAGGPSYNEQFF.

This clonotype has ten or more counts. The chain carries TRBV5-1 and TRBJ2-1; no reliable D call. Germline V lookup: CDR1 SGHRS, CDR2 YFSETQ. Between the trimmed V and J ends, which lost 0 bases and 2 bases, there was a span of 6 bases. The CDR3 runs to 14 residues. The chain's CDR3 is CASSLDGTYNEQFF. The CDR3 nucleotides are TGCGCCAGCAGCTTGGATGGGACCTACAATGAGCAGTTCTTC.

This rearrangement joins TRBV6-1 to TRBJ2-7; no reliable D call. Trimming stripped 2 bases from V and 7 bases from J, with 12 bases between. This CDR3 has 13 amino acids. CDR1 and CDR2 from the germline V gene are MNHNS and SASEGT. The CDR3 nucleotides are TGTGCCAGCAGTGAATACGAGGTTCTGGAGCAGTACTTC. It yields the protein CASSEYEVLEQYF.

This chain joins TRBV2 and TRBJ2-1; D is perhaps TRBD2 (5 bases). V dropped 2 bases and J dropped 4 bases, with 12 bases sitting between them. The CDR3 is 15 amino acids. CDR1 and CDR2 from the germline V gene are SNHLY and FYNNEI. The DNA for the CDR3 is TGTGCCAGCAGTGAATTACTAGACGGGTACAATGAGCAGTTCTTC. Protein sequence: CASSELLDGYNEQFF.

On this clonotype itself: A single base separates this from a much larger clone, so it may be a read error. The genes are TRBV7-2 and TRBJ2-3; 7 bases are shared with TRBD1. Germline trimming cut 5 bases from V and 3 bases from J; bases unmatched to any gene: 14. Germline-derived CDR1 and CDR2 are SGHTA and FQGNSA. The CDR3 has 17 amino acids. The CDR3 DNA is TGTGCCAGCAGCCTTCAGAAATTGACAGGGTGGACAGATACGCAGTATTTT. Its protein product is CASSLQKLTGWTDTQYF.

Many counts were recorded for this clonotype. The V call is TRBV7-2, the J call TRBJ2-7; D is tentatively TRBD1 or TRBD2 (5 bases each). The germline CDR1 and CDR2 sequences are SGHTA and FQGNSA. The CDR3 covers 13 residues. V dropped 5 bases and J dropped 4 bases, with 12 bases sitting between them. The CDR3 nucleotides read TGTGCCAGCAGCCTAGGGGAGCGGTACGAGCAGTACTTC. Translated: CASSLGERYEQYF.

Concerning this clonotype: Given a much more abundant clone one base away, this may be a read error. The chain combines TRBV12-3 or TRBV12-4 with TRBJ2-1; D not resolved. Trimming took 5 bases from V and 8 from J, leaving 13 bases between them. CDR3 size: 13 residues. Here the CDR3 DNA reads TGTGCCAGCAGTCTCACCCTGTGTGATGAGCAGTTCTTC. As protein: CASSLTLCDEQFF.

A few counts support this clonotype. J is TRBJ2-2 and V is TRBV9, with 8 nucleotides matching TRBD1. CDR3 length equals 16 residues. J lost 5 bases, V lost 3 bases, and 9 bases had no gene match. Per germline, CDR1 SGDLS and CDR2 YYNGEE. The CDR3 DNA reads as TGTGCCAGCAGCGAACGGACAGGGATGGTAACCGGGGAGCTGTTTTTT. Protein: CASSERTGMVTGELFF. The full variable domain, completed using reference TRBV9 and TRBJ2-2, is DSGVTQTPKHLITATGQRVTLRCSPRSGDLSVYWYQQSLDQGLQFLIQYYNGEERAKGNILERFSAQQFPDLHSELNLSSLELGDSALYFCASSERTGMVTGELFFGEGSRLTVL.

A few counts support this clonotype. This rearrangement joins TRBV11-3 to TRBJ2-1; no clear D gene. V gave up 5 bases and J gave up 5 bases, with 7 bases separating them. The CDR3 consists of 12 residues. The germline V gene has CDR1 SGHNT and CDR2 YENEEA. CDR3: CASSPPDNEQFF. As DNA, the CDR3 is TGTGCCAGCAGCCCGCCCGACAATGAGCAGTTCTTC. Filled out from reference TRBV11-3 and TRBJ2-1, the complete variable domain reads EAGVVQSPRYKIIEKKQPVAFWCNPISGHNTLYWYLQNLGQGPELLIRYENEEAVDDSQLPKDRFSAERLKGVDSTLKIQPAELGDSAVYLCASSPPDNEQFFGPGTRLTVL.

The chain's CDR3 is CSVVTAGSSYEQYF. The CDR3 coding sequence is TGCAGCGTCGTAACCGCTGGAAGCTCCTACGAGCAGTACTTC. The J gene is TRBJ2-7, the V gene TRBV29-1; D ambiguous. Germline-derived CDR1 and CDR2 are SQVTM and ANQGSEA. This CDR3 contains 14 residues. V lost 6 bases and J lost 0, with 15 bases in between.

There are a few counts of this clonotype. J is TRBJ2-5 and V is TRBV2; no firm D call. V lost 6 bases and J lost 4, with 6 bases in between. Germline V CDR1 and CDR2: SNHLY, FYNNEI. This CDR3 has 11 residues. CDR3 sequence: CASRTRETQYF. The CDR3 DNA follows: TGTGCCAGCAGGACAAGAGAGACCCAGTACTTC.

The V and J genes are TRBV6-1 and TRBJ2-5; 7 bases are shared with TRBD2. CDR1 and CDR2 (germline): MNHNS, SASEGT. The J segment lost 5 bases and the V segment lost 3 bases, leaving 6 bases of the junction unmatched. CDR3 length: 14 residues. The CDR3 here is CASSETGRSETQYF. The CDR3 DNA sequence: TGTGCCAGCAGTGAGACCGGGAGGTCGGAGACCCAGTACTTC.

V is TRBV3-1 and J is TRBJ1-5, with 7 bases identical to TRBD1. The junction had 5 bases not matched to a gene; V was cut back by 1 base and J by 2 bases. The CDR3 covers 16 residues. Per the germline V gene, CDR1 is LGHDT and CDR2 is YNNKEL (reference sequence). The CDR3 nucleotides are TGTGCCAGCAGCCAAGGACGGACAGGAGGCAATCAGCCCCAGCATTTT. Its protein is CASSQGRTGGNQPQHF.